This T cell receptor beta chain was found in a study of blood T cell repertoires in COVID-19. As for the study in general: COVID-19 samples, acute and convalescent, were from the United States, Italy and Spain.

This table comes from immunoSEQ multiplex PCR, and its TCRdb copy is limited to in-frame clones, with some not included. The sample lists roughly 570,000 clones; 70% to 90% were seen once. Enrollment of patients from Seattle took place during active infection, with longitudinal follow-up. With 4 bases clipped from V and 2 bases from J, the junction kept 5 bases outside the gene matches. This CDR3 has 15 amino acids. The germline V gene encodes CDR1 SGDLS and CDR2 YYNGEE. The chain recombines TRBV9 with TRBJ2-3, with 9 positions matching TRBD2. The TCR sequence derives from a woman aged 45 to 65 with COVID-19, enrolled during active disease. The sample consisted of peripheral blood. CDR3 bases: TGTGCCAGCAGCCCGACTAGCGGTCCCACAGATACGCAGTATTTT. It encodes CASSPTSGPTDTQYF.